These 32 T cell receptor beta chains originate from one sample sequenced in a study of monozygotic twins with inflammatory bowel disease. TCRdb reworked the 5' RACE reads into one entry per CDR3 protein, no DNA. The sample features some 150,000 distinct CDR3 sequences, with 2.4% in its top ten. Sequenced input: blood. All receptors derive from a human donor with ulcerative colitis or Crohn's disease, or a healthy co-twin of an affected twin (not recorded which).

The V call is TRBV11-2, the J call TRBJ2-5; TCRdb's assignment of TRBD1 cannot be checked, as there is no DNA. The V gene's germline CDR1 is SGHAT and CDR2 FQNNGV. This CDR3 is 13 amino acids long. The CDR3 sequence: CASSSKGGKTQYF.

The chain's CDR3 is CASSLESSTGTGEEKLFF. V and J are TRBV11-1 and TRBJ1-4; absent DNA, TCRdb's TRBD1 call cannot be checked. This CDR3 is built from 18 residues. Germline CDR1 is SGHAT and CDR2 is FQDESV (reference sequence). The full variable domain, with the rest looked up from reference TRBV11-1 and TRBJ1-4, is EAEVAQSPRYKITEKSQAVAFWCDPISGHATLYWYRQILGQGPELLVQFQDESVVDDSQLPKDRFSAERLKGVDSTLKIQPAELGDSAMYLCASSLESSTGTGEEKLFFGSGTQLSVL.

The CDR3 loop reads CATSRRSTQYF. This chain uses TRBV24-1 with TRBJ2-3. Germline values: CDR1 KGHDR, CDR2 SFDVKD. CDR3 length equals 11 residues.

The CDR3 loop reads CASSLGPLGGARETQYF. V gene TRBV5-1 combines with J gene TRBJ2-5; TCRdb calls TRBD1, which cannot be checked without DNA. Germline V gives CDR1 SGHRS, CDR2 YFSETQ. There are 17 residues in the CDR3.

CDR3 in amino acids: CASSVATEGGYGTDTQYF. V usage is TRBV9 and J usage is TRBJ2-3; the TRBD1 assignment by TCRdb is unverifiable without DNA. Germline CDR1 and CDR2: SGDLS and YYNGEE. The CDR3 extends over 18 amino acids.

V gene TRBV4-1 combines with J gene TRBJ1-3; TCRdb designates TRBD1, a call that cannot be tested without DNA. The CDR3 contains 16 residues. Germline V lookup: CDR1 MGHRA, CDR2 YSYEKL. The CDR3: CASSPPGREIGNTIYF.

This chain's CDR3 is CASSPGGASTDTQYF. The J gene is TRBJ2-3, the V gene TRBV5-1; TCRdb indicates TRBD2, and absent DNA this call remains unverified. The CDR3 is made up of 15 amino acids. Germline loops: CDR1 SGHRS, CDR2 YFSETQ.

CDR3 loop: CASSPWGGVTGELFF. The V call is TRBV5-1, the J call TRBJ2-2; as DNA is missing, the TRBD1 call by TCRdb cannot be tested. The CDR3 totals 15 residues. The germline gives CDR1 SGHRS, CDR2 YFSETQ.

The rearrangement links TRBV5-4 to TRBJ1-2; the D call from TCRdb, TRBD1, cannot be confirmed without DNA. Looked up from germline, CDR1 is SGHNT and CDR2 is YYREEE (reference sequence). This CDR3 has 15 amino acids. The CDR3 reads CASSLAHRGDYGYTF.

The rearrangement uses TRBV20-1 and TRBJ2-5; with no DNA, the TCRdb D assignment of TRBD1 cannot be verified. Germline CDR1 reads DFQATT; CDR2 reads SNEGSKA (reference sequence). The CDR3 loop spans 15 amino acids. The CDR3 reads CSARAQGKGLETQYF.

The V gene is TRBV5-1, the J gene TRBJ2-7; TCRdb indicates TRBD1, and absent DNA this call remains unverified. Per germline, CDR1 SGHRS and CDR2 YFSETQ. The CDR3 runs 15 residues. CDR3 sequence reads: CASSLVARASYEQYF.

The chain couples TRBV9 to TRBJ1-2. The CDR3 is made up of 11 amino acids. Germline CDR1 is SGDLS and CDR2 is YYNGEE. The chain's CDR3 is CASSIGQYYTF.

The chain links TRBV5-1 to TRBJ1-2. From germline, CDR1 is SGHRS and CDR2 YFSETQ. The CDR3 contains 12 residues. The CDR3 sequence: CASTLGDYGYTF.

The genes are TRBV20-1 and TRBJ2-7; TCRdb selects TRBD2, and the lack of DNA leaves this call unchecked. Germline V gene lookup returns CDR1 DFQATT and CDR2 SNEGSKA (reference sequence). The CDR3 runs 16 residues. The CDR3 sequence: CSARVVGLAGGPEQYF.

This chain uses TRBV6-1 with TRBJ2-1; TCRdb reports TRBD2, a call that lacks DNA to check it against. The CDR3 is 15 amino acids. Per germline, CDR1 MNHNS and CDR2 SASEGT. This CDR3 reads CASSQQLAGAGEQFF.

The chain is built from TRBV4-3 and TRBJ1-2. The CDR3 covers 12 residues. CDR1 is LGHNA and CDR2 is YSLEER in the germline V gene. CDR3: CASSQEGGYYTF.

This rearrangement joins TRBV4-1 to TRBJ2-1; TCRdb's assignment of TRBD1 cannot be checked, as there is no DNA. Germline CDR1 is MGHRA and CDR2 is YSYEKL. This CDR3 has 14 amino acids. The CDR3 reads CASSQVAGTNEQFF.

The chain uses TRBV5-1 and TRBJ2-1; checking the TCRdb D call of TRBD2 is not possible without DNA. The germline V gene has CDR1 SGHRS and CDR2 YFSETQ. CDR3 length: 15 residues. The CDR3 here is CASSLVGDRYNEQFF.

CDR3: CSATGGRGSTDTQYF. The chain uses TRBV20-1 and TRBJ2-3; TCRdb reports TRBD1, a call that lacks DNA to check it against. CDR3 length: 15 amino acids. Germline V gives CDR1 DFQATT, CDR2 SNEGSKA (reference sequence).

V is TRBV21-1 and J is TRBJ1-6; TCRdb outputs TRBD1, but without DNA this stays unchecked. TRBV21-1 is labeled a pseudogene. The CDR3 consists of 17 residues. CDR3: CASSMDRGCSYNSPLHF.

The V gene is TRBV6-1, the J gene TRBJ1-2; TCRdb reports TRBD1, a call that lacks DNA to check it against. Germline CDR1 reads MNHNS; CDR2 reads SASEGT. This CDR3 comprises 14 residues. The CDR3 protein is CASRRPGSGYGYTF.

This rearrangement joins TRBV12-3 or TRBV12-4 to TRBJ1-1. The CDR3 has 13 amino acids. The CDR3 region is CASRHDLNTEAFF.

The gene calls are TRBV20-1 and TRBJ1-6. The CDR3 has 13 amino acids. Germline V gives CDR1 DFQATT, CDR2 SNEGSKA (reference sequence). The CDR3 here is CSAKLVGNSPLHF.

This chain joins TRBV5-1 and TRBJ2-7. The CDR3 length is 12 residues. Germline CDR1 SGHRS, CDR2 YFSETQ. Here the CDR3 reads CASSLGEDEQYF.

This chain connects TRBV7-2 to TRBJ2-3; the D call from TCRdb, TRBD1, cannot be confirmed without DNA. Germline V gene data show CDR1 as SGHTA and CDR2 as FQGNSA. CDR3 length: 15 residues. The CDR3 loop reads CASSPVAGDGDTQYF.

V and J are TRBV12-3 or TRBV12-4 and TRBJ1-5; the D call from TCRdb, TRBD1, cannot be confirmed without DNA. This CDR3 has 14 residues. CDR3 loop: CASSQDTPESPQHF.

This chain links TRBV5-5 with TRBJ2-5; TCRdb returns TRBD1, unconfirmable since there is no DNA. The germline V gene has CDR1 SGHKS and CDR2 YYEKEE (reference sequence). This CDR3 spans 17 amino acids. The chain's CDR3 is CASRLSSGTGFQETQYF.

The genes are TRBV5-1 and TRBJ2-7; without DNA, the TCRdb call of TRBD2 cannot be checked. The CDR3 spans 16 residues. CDR1 is SGHRS and CDR2 is YFSETQ in the germline V gene. This CDR3 is CASSLVPSGGPYEQYF.

The chain recombines TRBV4-2 with TRBJ1-5; TCRdb indicates TRBD1, and absent DNA this call remains unverified. This CDR3 region has 15 residues. Looked up from germline, CDR1 is LGHNA and CDR2 is YNFKEQ. The CDR3 spells CASSLYRQGDQPQHF.

V and J are TRBV7-9 and TRBJ2-3; the D gene TCRdb calls, TRBD1, cannot be checked with no DNA. The germline gives CDR1 SEHNR, CDR2 FQNEAQ (reference sequence). The CDR3 extends over 15 amino acids. The CDR3 loop reads CASSPTGLRTDTQYF.

V is TRBV6-2 or TRBV6-3 and J is TRBJ2-7; lacking DNA, the TRBD2 call made by TCRdb goes unchecked. The length of the CDR3 is 15 residues. Germline V gene data show CDR1 as MNHEY and CDR2 as SVGEGT. CDR3 protein: CASSYPGLAGAEQYF.

The rearrangement links TRBV2 to TRBJ2-5; TCRdb's D call, TRBD2, is unchecked because there is no DNA. CDR3 size: 11 residues. The germline V gene encodes CDR1 SNHLY and CDR2 FYNNEI. The CDR3 reads CALGQEETQYF.